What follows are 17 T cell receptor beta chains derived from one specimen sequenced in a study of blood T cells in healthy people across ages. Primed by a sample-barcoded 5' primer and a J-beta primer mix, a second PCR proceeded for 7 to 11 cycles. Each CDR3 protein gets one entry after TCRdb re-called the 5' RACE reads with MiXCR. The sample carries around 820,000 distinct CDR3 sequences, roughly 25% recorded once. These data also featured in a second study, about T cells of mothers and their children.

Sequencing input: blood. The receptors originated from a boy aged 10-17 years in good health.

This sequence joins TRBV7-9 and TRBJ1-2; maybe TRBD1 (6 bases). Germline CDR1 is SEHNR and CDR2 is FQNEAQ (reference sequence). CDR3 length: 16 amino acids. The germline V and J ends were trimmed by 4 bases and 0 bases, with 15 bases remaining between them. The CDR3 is CASSSKAQGPNYGYTF. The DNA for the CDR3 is TGTGCCAGCAGCTCTAAGGCACAGGGTCCTAACTATGGCTACACCTTC.

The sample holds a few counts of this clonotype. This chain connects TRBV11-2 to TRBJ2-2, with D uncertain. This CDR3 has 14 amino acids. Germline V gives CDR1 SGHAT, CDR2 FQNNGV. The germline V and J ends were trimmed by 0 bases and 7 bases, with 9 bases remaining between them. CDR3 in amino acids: CASSLEWTYGELFF. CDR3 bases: TGTGCCAGCAGCTTAGAATGGACCTACGGGGAGCTGTTTTTT.

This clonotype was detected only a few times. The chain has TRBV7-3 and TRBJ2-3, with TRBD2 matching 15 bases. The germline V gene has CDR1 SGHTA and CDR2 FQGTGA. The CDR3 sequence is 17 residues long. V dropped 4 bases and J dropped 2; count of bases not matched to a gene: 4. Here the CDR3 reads CASSSRTSGRATDTQYF. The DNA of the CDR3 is TGTGCCAGCAGCTCCAGGACTAGCGGGAGGGCCACAGATACGCAGTATTTT.

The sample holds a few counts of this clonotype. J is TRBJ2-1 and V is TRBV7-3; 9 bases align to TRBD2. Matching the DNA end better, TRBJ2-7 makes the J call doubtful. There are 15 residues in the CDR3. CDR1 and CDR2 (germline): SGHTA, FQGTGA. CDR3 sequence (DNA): TGTGCCAGCAGCTTAAGCGGAGCGGGAGGCCACGAGCAGTACTTC. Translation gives CASSLSGAGGHEQYF.

The CDR3 DNA reads TGCGCCAGCAGCCAAGATCGGGGACTCAACTACTATGGCTACACCTTC. Translation gives CASSQDRGLNYYGYTF. The genes are TRBV4-3 and TRBJ1-2, with D possibly TRBD1 on 5 matching bases. The V and J ends lost 0 bases and 3 bases respectively, with 14 bases between them. Per germline, CDR1 LGHNA and CDR2 YSLEER. The CDR3 totals 16 residues.

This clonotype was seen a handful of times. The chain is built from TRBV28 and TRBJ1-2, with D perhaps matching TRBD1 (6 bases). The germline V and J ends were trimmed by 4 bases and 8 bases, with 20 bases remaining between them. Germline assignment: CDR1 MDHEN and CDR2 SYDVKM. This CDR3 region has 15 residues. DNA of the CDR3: TGTGCCAGCAGTTATTCATCCCGACAAGGGGGAGGCTACACCTTC. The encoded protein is CASSYSSRQGGGYTF.

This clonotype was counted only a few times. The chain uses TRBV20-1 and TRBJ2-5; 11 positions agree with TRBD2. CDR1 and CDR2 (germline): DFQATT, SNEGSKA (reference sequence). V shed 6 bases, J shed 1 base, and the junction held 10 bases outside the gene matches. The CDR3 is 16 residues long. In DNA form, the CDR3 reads TGCAGTGCAAGACTAGCGGGACTAGGGGCCCAAGAGACCCAGTACTTC. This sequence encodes CSARLAGLGAQETQYF.

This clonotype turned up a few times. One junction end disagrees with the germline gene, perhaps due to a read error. The CDR3: CANSRTVRPLQETQYF. CDR3 nucleotide sequence: TGTGCCAACAGCCGAACCGTCAGGCCCCTCCAAGAGACCCAGTACTTC. The chain carries TRBV7-2 and TRBJ2-5; D is unclear. The CDR3 consists of 16 residues. Germline values: CDR1 SGHTA, CDR2 FQGNSA.

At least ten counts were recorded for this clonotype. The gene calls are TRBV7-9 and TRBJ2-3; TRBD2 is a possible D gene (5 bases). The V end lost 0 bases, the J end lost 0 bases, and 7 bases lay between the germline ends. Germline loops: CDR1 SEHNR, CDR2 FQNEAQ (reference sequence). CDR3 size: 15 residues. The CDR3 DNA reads TGTGCCAGCAGCTTAGCGAGCGGAAGCACAGATACGCAGTATTTT. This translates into CASSLASGSTDTQYF.

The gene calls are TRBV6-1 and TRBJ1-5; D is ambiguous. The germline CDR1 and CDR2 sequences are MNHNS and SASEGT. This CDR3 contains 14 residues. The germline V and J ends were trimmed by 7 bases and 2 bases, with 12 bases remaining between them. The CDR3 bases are TGTGCCAGCAAGCCGAGGGTCGGCAATCAGCCCCAGCATTTT. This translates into CASKPRVGNQPQHF.

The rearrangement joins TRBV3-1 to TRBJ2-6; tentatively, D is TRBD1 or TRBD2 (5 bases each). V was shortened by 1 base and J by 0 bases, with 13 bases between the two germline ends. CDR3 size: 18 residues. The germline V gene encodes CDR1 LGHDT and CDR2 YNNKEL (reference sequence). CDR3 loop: CASSQVFGDPSGANVLTF. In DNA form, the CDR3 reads TGTGCCAGCAGCCAAGTATTTGGGGACCCCTCTGGGGCCAACGTCCTGACTTTC.

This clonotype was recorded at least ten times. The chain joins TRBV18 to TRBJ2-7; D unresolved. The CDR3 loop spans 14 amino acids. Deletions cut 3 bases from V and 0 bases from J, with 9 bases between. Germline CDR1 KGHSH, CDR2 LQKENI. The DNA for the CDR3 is TGTGCCAGCTCACCGGGATCCAGCTCCTACGAGCAGTACTTC. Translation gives CASSPGSSSYEQYF.

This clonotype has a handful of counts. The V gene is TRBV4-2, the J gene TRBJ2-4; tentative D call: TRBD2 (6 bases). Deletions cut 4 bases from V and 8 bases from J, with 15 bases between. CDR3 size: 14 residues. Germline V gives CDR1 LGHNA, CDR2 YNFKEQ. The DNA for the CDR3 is TGTGCCAGCAGCCCCCATTTACTAGCTGACATTCAGTACTTC. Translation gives CASSPHLLADIQYF.

The CDR3 sequence: CASSELGIWEYSNQPQHF. The CDR3, as DNA: TGTGCCAGCAGTGAATTGGGAATTTGGGAATATAGCAATCAGCCCCAGCATTTT. This chain joins TRBV6-1 and TRBJ1-5; D gene ambiguous. Germline loops: CDR1 MNHNS, CDR2 SASEGT. V was cut by 2 bases and J by 0 bases, with 17 bases left in between. This CDR3 region has 18 residues.

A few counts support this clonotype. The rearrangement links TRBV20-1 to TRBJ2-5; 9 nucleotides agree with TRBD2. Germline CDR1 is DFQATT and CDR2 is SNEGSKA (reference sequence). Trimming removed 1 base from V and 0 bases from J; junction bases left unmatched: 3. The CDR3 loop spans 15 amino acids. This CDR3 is CSARASSGDQETQYF. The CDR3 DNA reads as TGCAGTGCTAGAGCGTCTAGCGGGGACCAAGAGACCCAGTACTTC.

The CDR3 loop reads CAITGTSGLSNEQFF. The CDR3 region has the DNA TGTGCCATCACCGGGACTAGCGGCCTTTCCAATGAGCAGTTCTTC. The rearrangement uses TRBV10-3 and TRBJ2-1; 11 bases are a match to TRBD2. The CDR3 totals 15 residues. With V trimmed by 7 bases and J by 6 bases, 8 bases remained unmatched. CDR1 and CDR2 from the germline V gene are ENHRY and SYGVKD.

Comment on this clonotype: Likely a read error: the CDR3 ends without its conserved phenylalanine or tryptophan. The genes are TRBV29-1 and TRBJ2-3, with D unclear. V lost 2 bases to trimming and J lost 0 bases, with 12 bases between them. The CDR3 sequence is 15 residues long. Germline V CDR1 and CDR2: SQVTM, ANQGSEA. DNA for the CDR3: TGCAGCGTTGAATTAGCAGGCGTAAGCACAGATACGCAGTATCTT. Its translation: CSVELAGVSTDTQYL.